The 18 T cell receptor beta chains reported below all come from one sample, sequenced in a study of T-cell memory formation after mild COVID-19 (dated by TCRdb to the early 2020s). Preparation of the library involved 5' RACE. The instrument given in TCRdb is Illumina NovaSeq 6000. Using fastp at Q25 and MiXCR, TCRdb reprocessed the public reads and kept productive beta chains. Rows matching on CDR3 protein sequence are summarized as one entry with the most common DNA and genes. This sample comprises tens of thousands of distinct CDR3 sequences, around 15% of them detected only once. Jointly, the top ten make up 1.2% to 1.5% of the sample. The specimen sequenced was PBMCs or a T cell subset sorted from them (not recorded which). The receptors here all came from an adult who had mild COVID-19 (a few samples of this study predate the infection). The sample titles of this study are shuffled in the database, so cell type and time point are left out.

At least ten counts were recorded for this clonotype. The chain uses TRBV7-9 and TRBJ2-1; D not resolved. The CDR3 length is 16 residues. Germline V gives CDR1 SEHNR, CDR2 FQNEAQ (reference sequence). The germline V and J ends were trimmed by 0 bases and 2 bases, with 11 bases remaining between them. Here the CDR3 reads CASSLALASAYNEQFF. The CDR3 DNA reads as TGTGCCAGCAGCTTAGCATTGGCGTCAGCCTACAATGAGCAGTTCTTC.

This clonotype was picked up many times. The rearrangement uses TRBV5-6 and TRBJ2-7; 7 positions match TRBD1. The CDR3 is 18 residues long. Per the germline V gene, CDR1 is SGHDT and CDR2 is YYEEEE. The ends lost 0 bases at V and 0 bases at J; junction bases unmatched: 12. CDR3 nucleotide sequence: TGTGCCAGCAGCTTGGTGACATGGGACAGACTTAACTCCTACGAGCAGTACTTC. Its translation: CASSLVTWDRLNSYEQYF. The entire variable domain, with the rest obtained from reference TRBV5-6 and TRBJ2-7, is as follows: DAGVTQSPTHLIKTRGQQVTLRCSPKSGHDTVSWYQQALGQGPQFIFQYYEEEERQRGNFPDRFSGHQFPNYSSELNVNALLLGDSALYLCASSLVTWDRLNSYEQYFGPGTRLTVT.

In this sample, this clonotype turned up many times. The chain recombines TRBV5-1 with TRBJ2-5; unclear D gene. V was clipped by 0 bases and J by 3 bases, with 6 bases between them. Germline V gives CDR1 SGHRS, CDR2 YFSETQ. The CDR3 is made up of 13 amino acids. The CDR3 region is CASSLGSEETQYF. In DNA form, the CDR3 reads TGCGCCAGCAGCTTGGGATCGGAAGAGACCCAGTACTTC.

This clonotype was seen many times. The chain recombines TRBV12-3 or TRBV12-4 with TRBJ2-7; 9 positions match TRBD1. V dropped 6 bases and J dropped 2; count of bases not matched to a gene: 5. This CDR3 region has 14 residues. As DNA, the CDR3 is TGTGCCAGCAGCACAGGGGGCGAAGCCTACGAGCAGTACTTC. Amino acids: CASSTGGEAYEQYF.

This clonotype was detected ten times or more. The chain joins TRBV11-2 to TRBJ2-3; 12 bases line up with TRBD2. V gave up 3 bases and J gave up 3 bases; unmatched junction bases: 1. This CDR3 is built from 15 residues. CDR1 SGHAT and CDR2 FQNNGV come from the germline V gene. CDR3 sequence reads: CASSFTSGRTDTQYF. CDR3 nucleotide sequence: TGTGCCAGCAGCTTTACTAGCGGGAGGACAGATACGCAGTATTTT.

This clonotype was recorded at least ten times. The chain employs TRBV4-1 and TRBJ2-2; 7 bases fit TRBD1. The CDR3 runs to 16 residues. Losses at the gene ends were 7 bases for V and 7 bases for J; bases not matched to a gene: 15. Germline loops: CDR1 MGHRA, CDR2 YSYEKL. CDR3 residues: CASTPLRGGEGGELFF. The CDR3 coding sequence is TGCGCCAGCACCCCTCTTCGAGGGGGCGAGGGCGGGGAGCTGTTTTTT.

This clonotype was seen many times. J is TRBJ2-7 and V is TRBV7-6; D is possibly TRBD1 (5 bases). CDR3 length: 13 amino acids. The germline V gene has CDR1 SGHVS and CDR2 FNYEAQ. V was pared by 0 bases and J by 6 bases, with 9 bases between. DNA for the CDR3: TGTGCCAGCAGCTTAGCAACAGGTAGCGAGCAGTACTTC. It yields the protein CASSLATGSEQYF.

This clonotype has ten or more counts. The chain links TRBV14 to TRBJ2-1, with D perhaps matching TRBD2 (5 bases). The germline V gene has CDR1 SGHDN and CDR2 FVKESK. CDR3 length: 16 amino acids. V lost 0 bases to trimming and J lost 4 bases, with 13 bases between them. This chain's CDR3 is CASSQDWTRTYNEQFF. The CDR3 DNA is TGTGCCAGCAGCCAAGATTGGACTCGTACTTACAATGAGCAGTTCTTC.

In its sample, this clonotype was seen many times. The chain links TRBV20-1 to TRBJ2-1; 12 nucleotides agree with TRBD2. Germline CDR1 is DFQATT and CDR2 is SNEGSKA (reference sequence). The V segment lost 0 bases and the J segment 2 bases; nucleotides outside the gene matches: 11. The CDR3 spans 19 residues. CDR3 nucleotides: TGCAGTGCTAGAGATCTAGCGGGAGGGTCCGTTACTGCCTACAATGAGCAGTTCTTC. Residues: CSARDLAGGSVTAYNEQFF.

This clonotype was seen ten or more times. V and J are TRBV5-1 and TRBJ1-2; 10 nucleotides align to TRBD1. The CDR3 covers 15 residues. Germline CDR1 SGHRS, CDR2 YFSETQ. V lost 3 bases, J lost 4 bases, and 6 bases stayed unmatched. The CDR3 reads CASSSGTGDAYGYTF. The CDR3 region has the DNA TGCGCCAGCAGCTCCGGGACAGGGGACGCCTATGGCTACACCTTC.

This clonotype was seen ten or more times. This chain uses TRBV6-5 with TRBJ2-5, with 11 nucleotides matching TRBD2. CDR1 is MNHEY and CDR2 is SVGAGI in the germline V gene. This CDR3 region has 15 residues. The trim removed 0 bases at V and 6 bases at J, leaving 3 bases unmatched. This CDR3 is CASSYSPSGRQTQYF. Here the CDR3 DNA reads TGTGCCAGCAGTTACTCTCCTAGCGGGAGGCAGACCCAGTACTTC.

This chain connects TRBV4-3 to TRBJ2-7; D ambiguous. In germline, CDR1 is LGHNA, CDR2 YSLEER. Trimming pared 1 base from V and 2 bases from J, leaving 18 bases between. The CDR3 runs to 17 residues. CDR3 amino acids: CASSQGSPGPLTYEQYF. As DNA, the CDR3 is TGCGCCAGCAGCCAAGGCTCCCCTGGACCACTCACCTACGAGCAGTACTTC.

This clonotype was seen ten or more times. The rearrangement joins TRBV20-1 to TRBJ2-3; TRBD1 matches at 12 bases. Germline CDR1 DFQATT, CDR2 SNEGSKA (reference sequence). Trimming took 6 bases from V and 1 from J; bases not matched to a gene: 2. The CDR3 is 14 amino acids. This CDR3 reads CSARDRGRTDTQYF. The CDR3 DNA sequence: TGCAGTGCCAGGGACAGGGGGCGCACAGATACGCAGTATTTT.

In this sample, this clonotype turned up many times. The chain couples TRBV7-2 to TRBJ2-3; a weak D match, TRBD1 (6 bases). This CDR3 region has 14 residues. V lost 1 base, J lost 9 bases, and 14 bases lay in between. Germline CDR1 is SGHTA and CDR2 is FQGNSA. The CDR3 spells CASSLDFGQKTQYF. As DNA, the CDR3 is TGTGCCAGCAGCTTAGATTTTGGACAGAAGACGCAGTATTTT.

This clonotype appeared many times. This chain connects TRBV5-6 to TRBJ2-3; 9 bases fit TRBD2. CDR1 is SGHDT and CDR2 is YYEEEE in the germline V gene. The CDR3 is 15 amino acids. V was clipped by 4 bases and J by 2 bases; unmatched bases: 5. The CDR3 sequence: CASSGAGGFTDTQYF. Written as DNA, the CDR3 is TGTGCCAGCAGCGGAGCGGGGGGCTTCACAGATACGCAGTATTTT.

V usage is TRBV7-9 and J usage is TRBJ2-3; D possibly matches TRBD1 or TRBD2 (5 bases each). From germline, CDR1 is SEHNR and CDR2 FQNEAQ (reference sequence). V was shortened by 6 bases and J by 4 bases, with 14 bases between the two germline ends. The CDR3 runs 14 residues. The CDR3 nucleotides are TGTGCCAGCAGGCCGCCCTCGGGGCCAGATACGCAGTATTTT. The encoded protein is CASRPPSGPDTQYF. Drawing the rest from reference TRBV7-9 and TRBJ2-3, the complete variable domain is DTGVSQNPRHKITKRGQNVTFRCDPISEHNRLYWYRQTLGQGPEFLTYFQNEAQLEKSRLLSDRFSAERPKGSFSTLEIQRTEQGDSAMYLCASRPPSGPDTQYFGPGTRLTVL.

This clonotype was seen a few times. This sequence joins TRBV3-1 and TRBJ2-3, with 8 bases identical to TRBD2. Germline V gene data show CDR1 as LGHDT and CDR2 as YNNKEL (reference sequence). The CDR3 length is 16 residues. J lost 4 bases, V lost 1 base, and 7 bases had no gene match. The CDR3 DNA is TGTGCCAGCAGCCAAGTCGGTACTAGCGGCTCAGATACGCAGTATTTT. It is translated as CASSQVGTSGSDTQYF.

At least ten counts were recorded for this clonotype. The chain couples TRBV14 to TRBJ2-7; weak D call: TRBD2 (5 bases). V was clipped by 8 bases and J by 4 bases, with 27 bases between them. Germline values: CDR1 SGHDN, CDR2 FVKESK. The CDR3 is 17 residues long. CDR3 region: CASSRVPVGLFSYEQYF. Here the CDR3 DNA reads TGTGCCAGCTCTCGGGTACCAGTCGGACTCTTTTCGTACGAGCAGTACTTC.